This TCR beta chain comes out of a study of beta chain features in type 1 diabetes. Overall study findings and caveats: People with Type 1 diabetes carried modestly yet significantly shorter TCRB CDR3s in all four CD4+ subsets.

The CDR3 has 15 amino acids. The germline CDR1 and CDR2 sequences are PRHDT and FYEKMQ (reference sequence). About this clone itself: Its antigen is not identified. A read error may account for a junction end that differs from germline.

The investigators reverse transcribed all of the isolated RNA, so they sequenced expressed TCRB transcripts. Around 3.7 million reads was the average for naive, central memory and regulatory T cell samples. TCRdb's table, derived via immunoSEQ multiplex PCR, lists solely in-frame clones and lacks some. The sample lists 150,000 to 200,000 clones; approximately 62% were seen once. The receptor comes from a man younger than 40 with type 1 diabetes. The sequencing sample was made of naive CD4+ T cells from blood. The chain uses TRBV13 and TRBJ1-3, with TRBD1 matching over 7 bases. For the CDR3, the DNA is TGTGCCAGCAGCCTAGGGACAGACTCTGGAAACACCATATATTTT. Translated: CASSLGTDSGNTIYF.